The 6 T cell receptor beta chains below all came from one sample that was sequenced in a study of metastatic and nonmetastatic thyroid tumors. Thyroid surgery had not been preceded by any treatment in any patient. MiXCR was used by TCRdb to re-call the PCR reads. Of thousands of clones listed, 25% are singletons. Sequencing input: adjacent normal tissue. The receptor set was obtained from a male donor with papillary thyroid cancer or a benign thyroid nodule (not recorded which). Some clones in this sample may be carry-over from other donors' samples.

The rearrangement links TRBV20-1 to TRBJ1-4, with TRBD1 identical over 7 bases. CDR3 length: 16 amino acids. J gave up 4 bases and V 0 bases, and 8 bases lay outside the gene matches. Germline values: CDR1 DFQATT, CDR2 SNEGSKA (reference sequence). The chain's CDR3 is CSARDRQGTDNEKLFF. As DNA, the CDR3 is TGCAGTGCTAGAGATCGACAAGGGACAGATAATGAAAAACTGTTTTTT.

This clone is termed medium-sized. The chain has TRBV27 and TRBJ1-4; D perhaps matches TRBD1 (6 bases). Trimming stripped 2 bases from V and 6 bases from J, with 13 bases between. There are 15 residues in the CDR3. CDR1 and CDR2 from the germline V gene are MNHEY and SMNVEV (reference sequence). The CDR3 region is CASSLQGRVHEKLFF. CDR3 nucleotides: TGTGCCAGCAGTTTACAGGGGCGGGTTCATGAAAAACTGTTTTTT.

This clone occurred a few times. The J gene is TRBJ1-1, the V gene TRBV9; no clear D gene. Per the germline V gene, CDR1 is SGDLS and CDR2 is YYNGEE. V gave up 0 bases and J gave up 5 bases, with 11 bases separating them. The CDR3 contains 14 residues. CDR3 in DNA: TGTGCCAGCAGCGTAGGAGGAGTTAGGACTGAAGCTTTCTTT. This sequence encodes CASSVGGVRTEAFF. Filled out from reference TRBV9 and TRBJ1-1, the complete variable domain reads DSGVTQTPKHLITATGQRVTLRCSPRSGDLSVYWYQQSLDQGLQFLIQYYNGEERAKGNILERFSAQQFPDLHSELNLSSLELGDSALYFCASSVGGVRTEAFFGQGTRLTVV.

This clone was seen more than once but under ten times. The rearrangement links TRBV19 to TRBJ2-2, with D perhaps matching TRBD1 (6 bases). The CDR3 runs 13 residues. V was clipped by 5 bases and J by 8 bases, with 12 bases between them. Germline V gene sequence: CDR1 LNHDA, CDR2 SQIVND (reference sequence). The CDR3, as DNA: TGTGCCAGTAGTCAGGGGACGTCGGGGGAGCTGTTTTTT. Amino acid sequence: CASSQGTSGELFF.

By proportion, this clone is medium-sized. The rearrangement uses TRBV28 and TRBJ1-2; no reliable D call. Trimming pared 6 bases from V and 4 bases from J, leaving 15 bases between. The CDR3 covers 14 residues. Germline loops: CDR1 MDHEN, CDR2 SYDVKM. CDR3 DNA: TGTGCCAGCAGAATGGGTGGGATCTCCTATGGCTACACCTTC. This sequence encodes CASRMGGISYGYTF.

Of note for this clone: The junction departs from the called germline gene at one end, perhaps through a read error. This chain joins TRBV6-5 and TRBJ2-6, with 9 bases fitting TRBD1. The length of the CDR3 is 19 residues. In germline, CDR1 is MNHEY, CDR2 SVGAGI. CDR3 loop: CSSSYSRGQGLSGANVLTF. CDR3 nucleotide sequence: TGTTCCAGCAGTTACTCGCGTGGACAGGGGCTCTCTGGGGCCAACGTCCTGACTTTC.